Detailed here is one T cell receptor beta chain. Antigen unknown. This sample was included in a study of CD8+ T cells in alopecia areata. Background on the study: Twice daily, treated patients received 5 to 10 mg of oral tofacitinib. Study-wide results and limits: Many of the expanded lesional clones endured in scalp and blood while on tofacitinib.

V lost 5 bases, J lost 6 bases, and 17 bases lay in between. This CDR3 has 15 amino acids. Germline CDR1 reads SGHVS; CDR2 reads FQNEAQ. Sample treatment: oral pan-JAK inhibitor, 5-10 mg twice daily. Both peripheral blood and punch biopsies of lesional scalp skin were obtained from patients who had alopecia areata. Sequencing relied on a cDNA template that was reverse transcribed from extracted RNA. The table came from immunoSEQ multiplex PCR; TCRdb's copy has only in-frame clones and leaves some out. Of a few hundred thousand clones listed, around 65% are singletons. The TCR comes from a human donor with alopecia areata. This chain uses TRBV7-8 with TRBJ1-5, with D possibly being TRBD1 (6 bases). The source was CD4+ T cells sorted from blood, collected around week 44, from a patient treated with tofacitinib. The CDR3 DNA follows: TGTGCCAGCAGCCCATTAGGGTCAGGGGTTCAGCCCCAGCATTTT. Translated, it gives CASSPLGSGVQPQHF.